This T cell receptor beta chain was documented in a study of blood T cell repertoires in COVID-19. Study-level information: Samples taken during acute and convalescent COVID-19 were collected in the United States, Italy and Spain. The cDNA or gDNA used as material had been derived from T cells, B-cell-depleted T cells, or PBMCs.

Per the original data handling: Amplification from reference gene primers served as the basis for estimated nucleated cell counts. TCRdb keeps only in-frame clones here, not all; method: immunoSEQ multiplex PCR. The V and J calls and the clone size are those of that table, but D and trimming were determined from the DNA. The sample gives nearly 55,000 clones, more than 60% of which show up once; under 15% is in the top ten. The ends were cut back, 0 bases at V and 1 base at J, with 6 bases in the middle. Germline lookup yields CDR1 LNHDA and CDR2 SQIVND (reference sequence). CDR3 size: 14 residues. The sample taken for sequencing was peripheral blood. The chain couples TRBV19 to TRBJ1-2; D is uncertain. This TCR was recovered from a human donor with active or convalescent COVID-19. The donor label of this sample is uncertain. CDR3 sequence: CASSIEGGNYGYTF. CDR3 DNA sequence: TGTGCCAGTAGTATAGAAGGCGGTAACTATGGCTACACCTTC.